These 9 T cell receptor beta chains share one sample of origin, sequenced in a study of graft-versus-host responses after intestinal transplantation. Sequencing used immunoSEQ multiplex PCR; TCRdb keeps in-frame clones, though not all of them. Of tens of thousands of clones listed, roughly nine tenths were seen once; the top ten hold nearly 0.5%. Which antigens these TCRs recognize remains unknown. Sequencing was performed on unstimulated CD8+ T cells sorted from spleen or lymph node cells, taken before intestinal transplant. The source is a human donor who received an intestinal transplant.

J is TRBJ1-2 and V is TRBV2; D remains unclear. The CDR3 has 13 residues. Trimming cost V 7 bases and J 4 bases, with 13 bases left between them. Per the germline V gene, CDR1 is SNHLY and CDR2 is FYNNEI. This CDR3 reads CASIGSAAYGYTF. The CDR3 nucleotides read TGTGCCAGCATCGGGTCTGCAGCCTATGGCTACACCTTC. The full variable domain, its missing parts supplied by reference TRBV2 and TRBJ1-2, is EPEVTQTPSHQVTQMGQEVILRCVPISNHLYFYWYRQILGQKVEFLVSFYNNEISEKSEIFDDQFSVERPDGSNFTLKIRSTKLEDSAMYFCASIGSAAYGYTFGSGTRLTVV.

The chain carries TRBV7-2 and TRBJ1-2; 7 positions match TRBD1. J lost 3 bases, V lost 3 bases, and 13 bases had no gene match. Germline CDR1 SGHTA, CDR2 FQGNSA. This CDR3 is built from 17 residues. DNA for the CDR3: TGTGCCAGCAGCTTCCCTAGCCTCGACAGGGTGTACTATGGCTACACCTTC. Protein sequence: CASSFPSLDRVYYGYTF.

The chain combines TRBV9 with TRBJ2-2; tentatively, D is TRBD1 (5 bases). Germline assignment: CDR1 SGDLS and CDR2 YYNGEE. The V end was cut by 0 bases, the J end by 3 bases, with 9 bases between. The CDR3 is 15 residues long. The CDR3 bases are TGTGCCAGCAGCGTAGACGGCAGGGACACCGGGGAGCTGTTTTTT. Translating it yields CASSVDGRDTGELFF.

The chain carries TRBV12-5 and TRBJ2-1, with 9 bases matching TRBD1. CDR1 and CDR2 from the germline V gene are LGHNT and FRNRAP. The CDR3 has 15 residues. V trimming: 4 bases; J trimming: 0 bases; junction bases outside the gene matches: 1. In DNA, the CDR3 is TGTGCTAGTGGTTCGGGACAGGGCTCCTACAATGAGCAGTTCTTC. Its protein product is CASGSGQGSYNEQFF.

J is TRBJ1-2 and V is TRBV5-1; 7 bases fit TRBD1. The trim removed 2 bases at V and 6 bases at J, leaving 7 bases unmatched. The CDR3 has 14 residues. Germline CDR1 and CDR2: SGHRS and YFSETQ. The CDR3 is CASSFTGVQDGYTF. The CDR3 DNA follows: TGCGCCAGCAGCTTTACAGGGGTTCAGGATGGCTACACCTTC.

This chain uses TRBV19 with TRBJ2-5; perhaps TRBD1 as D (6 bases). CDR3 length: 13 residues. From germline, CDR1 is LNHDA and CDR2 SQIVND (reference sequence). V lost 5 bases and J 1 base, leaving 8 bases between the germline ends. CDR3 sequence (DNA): TGTGCCAGTAGTCCGACAGGCCAAGAGACCCAGTACTTC. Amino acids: CASSPTGQETQYF.

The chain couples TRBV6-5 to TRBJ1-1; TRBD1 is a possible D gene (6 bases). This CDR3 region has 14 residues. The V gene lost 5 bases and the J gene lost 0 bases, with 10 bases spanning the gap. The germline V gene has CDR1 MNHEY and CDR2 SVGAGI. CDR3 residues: CASSAGVVNTEAFF. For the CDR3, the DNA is TGTGCCAGCAGTGCAGGGGTCGTGAACACTGAAGCTTTCTTT.

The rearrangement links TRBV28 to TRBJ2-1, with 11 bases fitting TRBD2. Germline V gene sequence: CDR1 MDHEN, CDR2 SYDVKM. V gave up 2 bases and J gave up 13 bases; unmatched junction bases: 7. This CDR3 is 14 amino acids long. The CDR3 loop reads CASSLPRLAGSQFF. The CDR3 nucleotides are TGTGCCAGCAGTTTACCCAGACTAGCGGGGTCCCAGTTCTTC.

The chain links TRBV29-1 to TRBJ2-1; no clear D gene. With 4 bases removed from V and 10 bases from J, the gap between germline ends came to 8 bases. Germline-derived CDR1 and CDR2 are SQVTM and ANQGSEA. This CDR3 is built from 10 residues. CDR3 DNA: TGCAGCGTTGTAACTCGGGAGCAGTTCTTC. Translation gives CSVVTREQFF.